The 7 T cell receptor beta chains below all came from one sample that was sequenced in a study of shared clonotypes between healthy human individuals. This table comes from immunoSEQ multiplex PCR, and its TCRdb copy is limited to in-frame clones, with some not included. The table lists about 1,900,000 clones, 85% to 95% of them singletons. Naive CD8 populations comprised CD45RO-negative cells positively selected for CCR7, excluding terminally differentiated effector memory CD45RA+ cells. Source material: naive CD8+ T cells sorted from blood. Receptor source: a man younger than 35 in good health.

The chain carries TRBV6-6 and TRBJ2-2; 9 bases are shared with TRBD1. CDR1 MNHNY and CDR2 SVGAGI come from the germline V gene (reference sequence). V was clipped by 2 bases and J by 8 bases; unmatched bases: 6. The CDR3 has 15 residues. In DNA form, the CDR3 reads TGTGCCAGCAGTTACGCCGGGACAGGGCGTGGGGAGCTGTTTTTT. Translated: CASSYAGTGRGELFF.

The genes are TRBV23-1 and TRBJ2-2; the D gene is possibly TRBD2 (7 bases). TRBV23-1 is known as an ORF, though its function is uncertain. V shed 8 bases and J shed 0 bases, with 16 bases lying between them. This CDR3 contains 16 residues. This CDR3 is CASPPRGGSNTGELFF. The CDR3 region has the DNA TGCGCCAGCCCCCCTCGCGGGGGCTCGAACACCGGGGAGCTGTTTTTT.

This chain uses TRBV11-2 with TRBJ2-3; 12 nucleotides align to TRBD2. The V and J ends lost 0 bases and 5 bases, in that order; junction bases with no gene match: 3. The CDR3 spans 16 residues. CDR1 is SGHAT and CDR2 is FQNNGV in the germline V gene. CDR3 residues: CASSLEASGRVDTQYF. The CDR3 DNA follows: TGTGCCAGCAGCTTAGAGGCTAGCGGGAGGGTAGATACGCAGTATTTT.

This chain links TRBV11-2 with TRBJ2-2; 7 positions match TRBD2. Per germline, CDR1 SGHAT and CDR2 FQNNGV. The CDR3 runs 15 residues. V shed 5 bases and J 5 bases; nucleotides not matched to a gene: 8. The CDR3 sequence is CASSLGGTLTGELFF. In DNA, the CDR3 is TGTGCCAGCAGCCTGGGGGGGACCTTAACCGGGGAGCTGTTTTTT.

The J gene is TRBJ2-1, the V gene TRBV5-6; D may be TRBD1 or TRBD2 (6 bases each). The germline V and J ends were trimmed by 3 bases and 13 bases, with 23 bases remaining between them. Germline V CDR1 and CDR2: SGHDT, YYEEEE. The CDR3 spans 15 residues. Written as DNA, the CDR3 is TGTGCCAGCAGCTGGGAAGGGGGAGGTTCTTTCGGTCAGTTCTTC. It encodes CASSWEGGGSFGQFF.

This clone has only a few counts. CDR3 in DNA: TGCAGCGTTGGACTAGCGGGAGTTAACACCGGGGAGCTGTTTTTT. It yields the protein CSVGLAGVNTGELFF. V gene TRBV29-1 combines with J gene TRBJ2-2; 12 nucleotides agree with TRBD2. J lost 2 bases, V lost 4 bases, and 2 bases had no gene match. The CDR3 is made up of 15 amino acids. CDR1 is SQVTM and CDR2 is ANQGSEA in the germline V gene.

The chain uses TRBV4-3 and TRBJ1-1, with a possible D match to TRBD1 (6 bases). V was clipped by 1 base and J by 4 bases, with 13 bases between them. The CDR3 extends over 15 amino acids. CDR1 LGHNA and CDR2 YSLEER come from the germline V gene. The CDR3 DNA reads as TGCGCCAGCAGCCAAGGCCTAGGGGGGACCACTGAAGCTTTCTTT. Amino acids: CASSQGLGGTTEAFF.